This T cell receptor beta chain was profiled in a study of T cells in Graves' hyperthyroidism and ophthalmopathy (dated by TCRdb to the late 2010s). Turning to the overall study: A discovery cohort of approximately 97 patients, about 40 with Graves' ophthalmopathy and roughly 59 with stable Graves' hyperthyroidism, was used to find distinguishing TCR V-J signatures. Prospective prediction of ophthalmopathy was tested in an independent validation cohort consisting of 18 to 20 hyperthyroidism patients and approximately 16 patients who later progressed to ophthalmopathy. The roughly 100 discovery patients were divided at random into training and test sets in a 7:3 ratio. In more than five Graves' hyperthyroidism patients, the study also compared T-cell repertoires from thyroid tissue with T-cell repertoires from blood. Once sampling was done, hyperthyroidism patients were given methimazole at a starting dose of 30 mg daily, whereas ophthalmopathy patients were given high-dose intravenous methylprednisolone. TCR Vbeta CDR3 sequencing of 130 to 150 peripheral blood samples (more than 40 ophthalmopathy, 75 hyperthyroidism and roughly 17 progressor patients) is reported in the paper. Overall results and qualifications from the work: During validation, the model predicted progression to ophthalmopathy a median of roughly six months ahead of onset, with around 71% sensitivity and 72.22% specificity. Blood samples also contained most of the expanded thyroid clonotypes (frequency above 0.001), which suggests that blood repertoires may reflect thyroid immune responses. No statistical method was used to set the sample size in advance, and investigators knew the group allocation. A model built on a 13 V-J signature distinguished ophthalmopathy from stable hyperthyroidism, reaching 85% to 90% sensitivity and around 82% specificity in cross-validation and 80%/75% in testing.

This clonotype showed up just a few times. Its antigen is currently not known. Base quality data are lacking; no much larger clone is found one base away. There are 13 amino acids in the CDR3, from cysteine to phenylalanine inclusive. The entry retains the CDR3 DNA only, 39 bases that are in frame from base 1. Trimming at the junction amounts to 4 bases on V and 4 bases on J, and the germline ends lie 10 bases apart. The TCR beta CDR3 regions were amplified from RNA transcripts. For the first round of RT-PCR on the TCR CDR3, the HTBI primer set was used together with the Qiagen OneStep RT-PCR kit. Libraries were constructed in a second round of multiplex PCR, after which size selection and purification were carried out. The libraries were sequenced on an Illumina HiSeq2000 using paired-end 100 bp reads. The original pipeline was this. Raw data were processed with SOAPnuke, discarding reads with adapters, uncalled bases, mean Phred below 15, or no exact constant-primer or identifier match. High-quality paired reads were merged with COPE v1.2.5, and unique nucleotide sequences were defined as clonotypes. MiTCR v1.1 was used to align clonotypes to the IMGT TRBV, TRBD and TRBJ reference segments. The analysis was restricted to V-J combinations with a frequency above 0.0001, which together covered 99.2% of the repertoires. A TCS score was defined as the ratio between F50 (clonal expansion) and ExV (chaos), using BLOSUM62-based TCRdist between CDR3 peptides within each V-J. Welch's t-statistics and random forest reduced several hundred V-J features to fewer than 15, which were used in a naive Bayes classifier (R e1071). Through fastp at Q25 and MiXCR, TCRdb rebuilt clones from the public reads, retaining in-frame beta chains. Rows with one shared CDR3 protein collapse into an entry with the most common genes and DNA. TCRdb's processing, not the authors', yielded these V and J calls. Counted in this sample were a few hundred thousand distinct CDR3 sequences; about 45% of them appeared once. Nearly 8.5% of the sample lies in the top ten.

A patient counted as having stable Graves' hyperthyroidism if no progression to ophthalmopathy occurred over 18 months of follow-up. Hyperthyroidism patients were newly diagnosed, with disease duration under 2 months, and aged 18 to 65 years. Any patient with an uncontrolled infection, another autoimmune disease, pregnancy or lactation was excluded. Diagnoses relied on clinical symptoms, serum thyroxine and TRAb, thyroid ultrasound and orbital computed tomography. Total RNA was extracted with Trizol reagent, and quality was checked on an Agilent 2100 Bioanalyzer. This clonotype originated in a woman younger than 35 with Graves' hyperthyroidism. Donor details come from another sample of the same person, matched by shared clones. The specimen was peripheral blood or thyroid tissue (not recorded which). The sequence joins TRBV12-3 or TRBV12-4 to TRBJ1-2; the D segment cannot be called with confidence. The nucleotide sequence is TGTGCCAGCAGTTCCCGTCTTATCTATGGCTACACCTTC. This codes for CASSSRLIYGYTF.